This TCR beta chain was profiled in a study of CD8 T cells in ankylosing spondylitis. Libraries of TCR beta came from quantitative 5'-RACE with molecular barcodes. Via MiXCR, TCRdb re-called the 5' RACE reads, giving one row per CDR3 protein. The sample lists some 250,000 distinct CDR3 sequences; more than 20% were seen once. This CDR3 has 11 amino acids. CDR1 and CDR2 from the germline V gene are DFQATT and SNEGSKA (reference sequence). V was shortened by 5 bases and J by 9 bases, with 13 bases between the two germline ends. Regarding this clonotype: Its target is unknown.

Study-wide findings and caveats: It was reported that disease-linked clones were significantly enriched in matched ankylosing spondylitis synovial fluid. Several highly homologous variants formed a TCR beta motif that appeared characteristic of ankylosing spondylitis blood.

The rearrangement uses TRBV20-1 and TRBJ2-5, with no clear D. This clonotype was obtained from a male donor with ankylosing spondylitis or in good health (not recorded which). Input material: blood, either unsorted or a sorted T cell fraction (not recorded which). The CDR3 DNA reads as TGCAGTGCTTTCTCGACGTTTGCCCAGTACTTC. Its translation: CSAFSTFAQYF.